Each of the 11 T cell receptor beta chains below was sequenced from the same sample in a study of cytomegalovirus exposure and HLA in healthy donors. The study ran its PCR with 60 Vbeta and 13 Jbeta primers. The protocol was immunoSEQ multiplex PCR, while the TCRdb copy is restricted to in-frame clones and leaves out a portion. The sample has around 150,000 clones; roughly three quarters are singletons. Material for sequencing was PBMCs. Source of these receptors: a man between 40 and 49 years old in good health and CMV-seropositive.

The chain links TRBV9 to TRBJ2-7, with D possibly matching TRBD1 (6 bases). Germline loops: CDR1 SGDLS, CDR2 YYNGEE. With 2 bases removed from V and 5 bases from J, the gap between germline ends came to 11 bases. The CDR3 sequence is 13 residues long. The CDR3 bases are TGTGCCAGCAGCGTGTGGGGGCACGACGAGCAGTACTTC. It codes for CASSVWGHDEQYF.

V usage is TRBV4-2 and J usage is TRBJ2-1, with 11 bases that match TRBD1. The CDR3 totals 18 residues. The V gene's germline CDR1 is LGHNA and CDR2 YNFKEQ. The J segment lost 5 bases and the V segment lost 0 bases, leaving 9 bases of the junction unmatched. The CDR3 loop reads CASSQEGFGQGAHNEQFF. CDR3 DNA sequence: TGTGCCAGCAGCCAAGAAGGTTTTGGACAGGGGGCCCACAATGAGCAGTTCTTC.

The chain is built from TRBV7-2 and TRBJ1-5; D remains ambiguous. Germline V gene lookup returns CDR1 SGHTA and CDR2 FQGNSA. The CDR3 runs to 16 residues. Trimming pared 1 base from V and 1 base from J, leaving 11 bases between. The CDR3 here is CASSLGGFRSNQPQHF. CDR3 bases: TGTGCCAGCAGCTTAGGAGGCTTTCGGAGCAATCAGCCCCAGCATTTT.

The chain joins TRBV27 to TRBJ2-5, with 9 bases aligning to TRBD1. Losses at the gene ends were 3 bases for V and 5 bases for J; bases not matched to a gene: 7. The CDR3 covers 15 residues. Germline V gene sequence: CDR1 MNHEY, CDR2 SMNVEV (reference sequence). The chain's CDR3 is CASSLGTGQRETQYF. Written as DNA, the CDR3 is TGTGCCAGCAGTTTGGGGACAGGGCAGAGGGAGACCCAGTACTTC.

This clone was found a few times. The chain carries TRBV15 and TRBJ1-2; 8 nucleotides line up with TRBD1. CDR3 length equals 17 residues. From germline, CDR1 is LNHNV and CDR2 YYDKDF (reference sequence). After removal of 2 bases from V and 3 bases from J, the junction contained 11 bases not matched to a gene. CDR3 in DNA: TGTGCCACCAGCAGACCGGGACAGGTGGTCTCTCACTATGGCTACACCTTC. This gives the protein CATSRPGQVVSHYGYTF. Drawing the rest from reference TRBV15 and TRBJ1-2, the complete variable domain is DAMVIQNPRYQVTQFGKPVTLSCSQTLNHNVMYWYQQKSSQAPKLLFHYYDKDFNNEADTPDNFQSRRPNTSFCFLDIRSPGLGDTAMYLCATSRPGQVVSHYGYTFGSGTRLTVV.

This clone has just one count. This chain joins TRBV5-4 and TRBJ2-5, with 16 bases fitting TRBD2. V was clipped by 4 bases and J by 5 bases; unmatched bases: 5. The CDR3 runs 16 residues. Germline lookup yields CDR1 SGHNT and CDR2 YYREEE (reference sequence). The CDR3 spells CASSPGLAGGPETQYF. The CDR3 DNA sequence: TGTGCCAGCAGCCCGGGACTAGCGGGGGGGCCGGAGACCCAGTACTTC.

CDR3 sequence (DNA): TGTGCCAGCAGTTCACAGGGATGGGGGGAGACCCAGTACTTC. It translates to CASSSQGWGETQYF. V usage is TRBV11-2 and J usage is TRBJ2-5; the D gene is possibly TRBD1 (6 bases). The CDR3 is 14 amino acids. Germline V gene sequence: CDR1 SGHAT, CDR2 FQNNGV. Between the trimmed V and J ends, which lost 6 bases and 5 bases, there was a span of 16 bases.

The chain has TRBV6-1 and TRBJ2-5; TRBD2 might be the D (6 bases). CDR3 length: 10 amino acids. V was cut by 10 bases and J by 4 bases, with 7 bases left in between. The germline V gene has CDR1 MNHNS and CDR2 SASEGT. The CDR3 DNA is TGTGCCATGGGGGGAGAGACCCAGTACTTC. The encoded protein is CAMGGETQYF.

The V and J genes are TRBV9 and TRBJ2-7; the D is unclear. This CDR3 is 11 amino acids long. Trimming removed 4 bases at V and 7 bases at J, with 9 bases between. CDR1 SGDLS and CDR2 YYNGEE come from the germline V gene. Here the CDR3 DNA reads TGTGCCAGCAGCACCGGAGAAGAGCAGTACTTC. This gives the protein CASSTGEEQYF.

This clone was observed a handful of times. The CDR3 loop is CAWSGRGARLEQYF. CDR3 DNA: TGTGCCTGGAGCGGGCGGGGCGCCCGGTTGGAGCAGTACTTC. The genes are TRBV30 and TRBJ2-7, with D perhaps matching TRBD2 (6 bases). V gave up 3 bases and J gave up 7 bases, with 19 bases separating them. Germline CDR1 GTSNPN, CDR2 SVGIG (reference sequence). The CDR3 is 14 amino acids.

The chain joins TRBV29-1 to TRBJ1-1, with 7 positions matching TRBD1. The CDR3 loop spans 13 amino acids. J gave up 4 bases and V 3 bases, and 5 bases lay outside the gene matches. Germline V gives CDR1 SQVTM, CDR2 ANQGSEA. The CDR3 DNA follows: TGCAGCGTTGAGAAGGGGGCAAGCACTGAAGCTTTCTTT. This encodes CSVEKGASTEAFF.